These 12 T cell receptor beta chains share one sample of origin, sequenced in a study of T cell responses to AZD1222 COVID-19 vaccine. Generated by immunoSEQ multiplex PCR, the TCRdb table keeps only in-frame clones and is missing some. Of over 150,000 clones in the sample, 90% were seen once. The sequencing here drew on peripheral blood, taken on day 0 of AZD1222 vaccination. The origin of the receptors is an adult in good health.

The DNA for the CDR3 is TGTGCCAGCAGGTCCGGGACAGTATATACTGAAGCTTTCTTT. It translates to CASRSGTVYTEAFF. The chain couples TRBV5-6 to TRBJ1-1; 7 bases line up with TRBD1. This CDR3 is 14 amino acids long. V shed 5 bases, J shed 5 bases, and the junction held 9 bases outside the gene matches. Germline V lookup: CDR1 SGHDT, CDR2 YYEEEE.

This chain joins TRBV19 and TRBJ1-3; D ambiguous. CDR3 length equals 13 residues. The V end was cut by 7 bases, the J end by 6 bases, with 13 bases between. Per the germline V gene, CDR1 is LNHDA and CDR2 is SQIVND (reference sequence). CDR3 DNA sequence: TGTGCCAGTACCCAAGAGCCCCTAAACACCATATATTTT. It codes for CASTQEPLNTIYF.

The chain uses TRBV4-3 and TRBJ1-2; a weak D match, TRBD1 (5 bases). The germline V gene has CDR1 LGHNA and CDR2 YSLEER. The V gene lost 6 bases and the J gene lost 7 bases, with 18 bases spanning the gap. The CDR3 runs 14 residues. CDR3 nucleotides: TGCGCCAGCAGGTCCGTGGGGGACCTCTCTGGCTACACCTTC. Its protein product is CASRSVGDLSGYTF.

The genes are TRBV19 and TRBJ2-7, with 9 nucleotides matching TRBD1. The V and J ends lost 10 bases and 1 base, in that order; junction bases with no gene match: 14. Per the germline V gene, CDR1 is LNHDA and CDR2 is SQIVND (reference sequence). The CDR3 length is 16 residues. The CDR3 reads CATEGTGGEWSYEQYF. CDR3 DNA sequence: TGTGCCACCGAAGGTACAGGGGGCGAGTGGTCCTACGAGCAGTACTTC.

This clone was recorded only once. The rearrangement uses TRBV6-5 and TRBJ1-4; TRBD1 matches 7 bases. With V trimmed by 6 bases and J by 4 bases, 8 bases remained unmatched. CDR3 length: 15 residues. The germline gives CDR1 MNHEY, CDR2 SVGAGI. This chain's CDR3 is CASSGRQGGNEKLFF. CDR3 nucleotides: TGTGCCAGCAGCGGCCGACAGGGCGGTAATGAAAAACTGTTTTTT.

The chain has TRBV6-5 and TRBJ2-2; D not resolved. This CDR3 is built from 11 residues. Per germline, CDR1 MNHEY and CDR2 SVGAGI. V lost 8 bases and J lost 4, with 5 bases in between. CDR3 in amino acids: CASGITGELFF. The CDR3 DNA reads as TGTGCCAGCGGTATCACCGGGGAGCTGTTTTTT.

The CDR3 region has the DNA TGTGCCAGTAGCGTACAGGGGGCAGATAGCAATCAGCCCCAGCATTTT. This codes for CASSVQGADSNQPQHF. The chain links TRBV19 to TRBJ1-5; 9 positions agree with TRBD1. The CDR3 is made up of 16 amino acids. J lost 0 bases, V lost 6 bases, and 6 bases had no gene match. Germline V lookup: CDR1 LNHDA, CDR2 SQIVND (reference sequence).

CDR3 in amino acids: CASSREGQSSYEQYF. The DNA of the CDR3 is TGCGCCAGCAGCCGAGAAGGACAAAGCTCCTACGAGCAGTACTTC. The chain uses TRBV4-1 and TRBJ2-7, with TRBD1 as a possible D gene (5 bases). CDR1 MGHRA and CDR2 YSYEKL come from the germline V gene. CDR3 length: 15 residues. V lost 4 bases and J 0 bases, leaving 13 bases between the germline ends.

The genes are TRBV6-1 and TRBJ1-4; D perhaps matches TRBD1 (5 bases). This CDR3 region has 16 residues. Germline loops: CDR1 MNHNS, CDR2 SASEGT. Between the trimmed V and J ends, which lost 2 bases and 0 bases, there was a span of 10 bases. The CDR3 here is CASSEQRGATNEKLFF. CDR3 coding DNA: TGTGCCAGCAGTGAACAGAGGGGTGCAACTAATGAAAAACTGTTTTTT.

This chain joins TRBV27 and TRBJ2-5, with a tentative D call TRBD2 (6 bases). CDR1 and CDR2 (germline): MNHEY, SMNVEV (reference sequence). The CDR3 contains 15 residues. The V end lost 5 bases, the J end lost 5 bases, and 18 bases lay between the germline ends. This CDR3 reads CASSANGTPRETQYF. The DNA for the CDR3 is TGTGCCAGCAGTGCGAACGGGACTCCCAGGGAGACCCAGTACTTC.

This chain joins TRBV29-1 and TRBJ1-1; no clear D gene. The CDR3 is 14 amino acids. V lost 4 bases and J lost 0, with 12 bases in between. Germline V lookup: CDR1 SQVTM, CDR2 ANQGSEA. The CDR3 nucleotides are TGCAGCGTTGTGGTAGGAAGTATGAACACTGAAGCTTTCTTT. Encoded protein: CSVVVGSMNTEAFF.

In nucleotides, the CDR3 is TGTGCCAGCTGTTCCCTACGCTACGAGCAGTACTTC. The encoded protein is CASCSLRYEQYF. This chain links TRBV6-2 or TRBV6-3 with TRBJ2-7; no firm D call. V was shortened by 8 bases and J by 3 bases, with 11 bases between the two germline ends. The CDR3 is 12 amino acids. CDR1 and CDR2 (germline): MNHEY, SVGEGT.